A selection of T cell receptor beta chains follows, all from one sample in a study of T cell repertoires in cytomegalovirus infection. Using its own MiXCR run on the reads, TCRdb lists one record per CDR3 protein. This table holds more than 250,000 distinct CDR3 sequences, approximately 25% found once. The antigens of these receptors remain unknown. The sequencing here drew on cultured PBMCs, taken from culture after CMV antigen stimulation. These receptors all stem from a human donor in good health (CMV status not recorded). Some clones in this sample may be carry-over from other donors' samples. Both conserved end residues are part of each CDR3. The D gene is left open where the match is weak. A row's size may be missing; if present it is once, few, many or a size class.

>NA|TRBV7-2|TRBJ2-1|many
CASSSRRGSNEQFF
TGTGCCAGCAGCTCTAGGCGGGGCTCAAATGAGCAGTTCTTC
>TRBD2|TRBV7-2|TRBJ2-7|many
CASSSGSGLPPNEQYF
TGTGCCAGCAGCTCAGGGTCGGGACTACCGCCCAACGAGCAGTACTTC
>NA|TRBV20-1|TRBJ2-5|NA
CSALAAPNQETQYF
TGCAGTGCCCTCGCTGCGCCGAACCAAGAGACCCAGTACTTC
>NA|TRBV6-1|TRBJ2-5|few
CASSLLNPGPPPGETQYF
TGTGCCAGCAGTCTTCTCAATCCGGGCCCACCACCGGGAGAGACCCAGTACTTC
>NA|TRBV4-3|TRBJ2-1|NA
CASSQDLYSRNLYNEQFF
TGCGCCAGCAGCCAAGATCTTTATAGCCGGAACTTATACAATGAGCAGTTCTTC
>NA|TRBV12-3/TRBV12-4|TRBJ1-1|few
CASSPRLDTEAFF
TGTGCCAGCAGTCCCCGACTGGACACTGAAGCTTTCTTT
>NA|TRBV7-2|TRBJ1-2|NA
CASSVRAEGGYTF
TGTGCCAGCAGCGTCCGGGCCGAGGGAGGCTACACCTTC
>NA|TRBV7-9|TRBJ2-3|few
CASSGFRGASGDTQYF
TGTGCCAGCAGCGGCTTCAGGGGCGCGAGTGGAGATACGCAGTATTTT
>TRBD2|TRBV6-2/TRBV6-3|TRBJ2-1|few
CASLPGASGRNEQFF
TGTGCCAGCCTCCCTGGGGCTAGCGGGAGGAATGAGCAGTTCTTC
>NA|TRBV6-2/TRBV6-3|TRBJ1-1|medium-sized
CASSPVFGNTEAFF
TGTGCCAGCAGTCCTGTTTTTGGGAACACTGAAGCTTTCTTT
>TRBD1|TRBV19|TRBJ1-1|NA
CASIAQGGGSEAFF
TGTGCCAGTATTGCACAGGGGGGAGGGTCTGAAGCTTTCTTT
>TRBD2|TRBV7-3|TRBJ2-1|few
CASSLWGLGGSEQFF
TGTGCCAGCAGCTTATGGGGACTAGGAGGAAGCGAGCAGTTCTTC
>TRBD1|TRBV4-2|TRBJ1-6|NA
CASSDHRGSYNSPLHF
TGTGCCAGCAGCGATCACAGGGGCTCCTATAATTCACCCCTCCACTTT
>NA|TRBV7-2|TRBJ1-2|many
CASSLRPDRVQSYGYTF
TGTGCCAGCAGCCTCCGCCCCGACCGGGTCCAAAGCTATGGCTACACCTTC
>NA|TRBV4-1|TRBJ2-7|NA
CASSQGLPGTHLSYEQYF
TGCGCCAGCAGCCAAGGACTACCCGGGACGCACCTTTCCTACGAGCAGTACTTC
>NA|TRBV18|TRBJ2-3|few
CASSPSLYTDTQYF
TGTGCCAGCTCACCTTCCTTATACACAGATACGCAGTATTTT
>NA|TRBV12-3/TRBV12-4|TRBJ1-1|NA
CASSLGPSTEAFF
TGTGCCAGCAGTTTGGGTCCGAGCACTGAAGCTTTCTTT
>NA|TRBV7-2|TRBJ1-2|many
CASSLPRKKMGYTF
TGTGCCAGCAGCTTACCAAGGAAGAAGATGGGCTACACCTTC
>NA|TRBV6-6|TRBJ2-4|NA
CASIPPVGQGTKNIQYF
TGTGCCAGCATCCCCCCGGTGGGGCAGGGTACCAAAAACATTCAGTACTTC
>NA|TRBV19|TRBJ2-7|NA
CASSTEDAYEQYF
TGTGCCAGTAGTACCGAGGACGCCTACGAGCAGTACTTC
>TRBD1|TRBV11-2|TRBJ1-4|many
CASSRDRGGEKLFF
TGTGCCAGCAGCCGCGACAGGGGCGGTGAAAAACTGTTTTTT
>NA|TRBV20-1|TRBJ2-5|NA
CSASSPGSPETQYF
TGCAGTGCTAGTAGTCCAGGCAGTCCAGAGACCCAGTACTTC
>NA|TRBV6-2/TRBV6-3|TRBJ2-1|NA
CASSNPPWSYNEQFF
TGTGCCAGCAGTAACCCCCCGTGGTCCTACAATGAGCAGTTCTTC
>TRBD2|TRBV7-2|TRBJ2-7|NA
CASSRGGSSGYEQYF
TGTGCCAGCAGCAGGGGGGGATCTAGCGGGTACGAGCAGTACTTC
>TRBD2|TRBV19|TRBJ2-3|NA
CASKREGPADTQYF
TGTGCCAGTAAGCGGGAGGGCCCAGCAGATACGCAGTATTTT
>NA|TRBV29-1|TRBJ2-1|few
CSVTSPSRGNEQFF
TGCAGCGTTACGTCACCCTCAAGGGGCAATGAGCAGTTCTTC
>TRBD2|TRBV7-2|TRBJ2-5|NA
CASSPNGLAAPRETQYF
TGTGCCAGCAGCCCTAACGGACTAGCGGCACCTCGGGAGACCCAGTACTTC
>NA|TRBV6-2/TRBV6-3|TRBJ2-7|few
CASSYRGFEQYF
TGTGCCAGCAGTTATCGGGGATTCGAGCAGTACTTC
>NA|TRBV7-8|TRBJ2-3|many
CASSLVPMDTQYF
TGTGCCAGCAGCTTAGTGCCTATGGATACGCAGTATTTT
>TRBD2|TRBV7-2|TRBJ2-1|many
CASSMGLAGGAVFF
TGTGCCAGCAGCATGGGACTAGCGGGAGGGGCGGTTTTCTTC
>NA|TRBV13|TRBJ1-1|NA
CASSLSRIEAFF
TGTGCCAGCAGCTTGTCAAGGATCGAAGCTTTCTTT
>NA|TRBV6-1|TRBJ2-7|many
CASGRRASGSYEQYF
TGTGCCAGCGGGCGGAGGGCGTCGGGCTCCTACGAGCAGTACTTC
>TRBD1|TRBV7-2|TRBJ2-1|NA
CASSTGTGYEQFF
TGTGCCAGCAGTACCGGGACAGGGTATGAGCAGTTCTTC